The source of this T cell receptor (beta chain) is a study of response to subunit inactivated influenza vaccine. One entry per CDR3 protein, called by TCRdb with MiXCR from the RT-PCR reads. The sample yields almost 250,000 distinct CDR3 sequences, 9.5% to 15% seen once. This clonotype was counted only a few times. The length of the CDR3 is 16 residues. Trimming stripped 1 base from V and 5 bases from J, with 14 bases between. Germline loops: CDR1 LGHNA, CDR2 YNFKEQ. The genes are TRBV4-2 and TRBJ2-2; D may match TRBD1 or TRBD2 (5 bases each). The clonotype originates from a man aged 45-65 years who received an inactivated influenza vaccine. The specimen was non-naive T cells sorted from PBMCs, collected 14 days before vaccination. The CDR3: CASSQGDVGSTGELFF. The CDR3, as DNA: TGTGCCAGCAGCCAAGGGGACGTGGGGTCGACCGGGGAGCTGTTTTTT.